This T cell receptor (beta chain) emerged from a study of Ad26.COV2.S vaccination and SARS-CoV-2 variants. Turning to the study itself: COV1001, an Ad26.COV2.S trial, supplied this vaccine-arm donor. Donor got 5x10^10 or 1x10^11 viral particles of Ad26.COV2.S.

V gave up 3 bases and J gave up 0 bases, with 15 bases separating them. CDR3 length: 16 residues. Per the germline V gene, CDR1 is DFQATT and CDR2 is SNEGSKA (reference sequence). Method: immunoSEQ multiplex PCR; TCRdb's copy keeps in-frame clones and lacks some. This sample has 300,000 to 400,000 clones, with 80% to 90% found just once. The treatment was: about 20 received Ad26.COV2.S at low or high dose, single or two shots; about 5 received placebo; per-sample allocation not given. Following the first vaccine or placebo injection, samples were taken on day 63. This clone has only one observation. The sequencing used peripheral blood, collected in a trial of Ad26.COV2.S vaccine versus placebo. The origin of this receptor is a person between 18 and 60 years old who received the Ad26.COV2.S COVID-19 vaccine or a placebo. V usage is TRBV20-1 and J usage is TRBJ1-3; D unclear. In nucleotides, the CDR3 is TGCAGTGCTAGTTACTCGACGGGCAACTCTGGAAACACCATATATTTT. It is translated as CSASYSTGNSGNTIYF.